A single T cell receptor beta chain is shown here with its context. This record belongs to a study of technical replicates of blood from a few donors. Sequencing used immunoSEQ multiplex PCR; TCRdb keeps in-frame clones, though not all of them. The sample lists more than 75,000 clones, 93% occurring once. V shed 0 bases and J shed 0 bases, with 22 bases lying between them. Germline V CDR1 and CDR2: MRHNA, SNTAGT. The CDR3 is made up of 20 amino acids. The chain links TRBV6-4 to TRBJ2-3; D may be TRBD2 (7 bases). The receptor was isolated from a human donor in good health. Sequencing input: T cells isolated from PBMCs. For the CDR3, the DNA is TGTGCCAGCAGTGACTCGGGAGGCGGGGGAGGGGGTACTAGCACAGATACGCAGTATTTT. Translated, it gives CASSDSGGGGGGTSTDTQYF.